The 25 T cell receptor beta chains below come from one sample, sequenced in a study of T cells after posttransplantation cyclophosphamide. Some clones are missing from TCRdb's copy, which holds only in-frame ones; the method was immunoSEQ multiplex PCR. Of fewer than 12,000 clones in the sample, about 82% were seen once. Treatment was busulfan-fludarabine conditioning, a marrow graft, and cyclophosphamide on days +3 and +4. The starting material was PBMCs, obtained after allogeneic stem cell transplant with posttransplant cyclophosphamide. These receptors all stem from a female patient aged 50-59 years who received an allogeneic stem cell transplant from a related donor, was CMV-positive, and had no GVHD. Some T cells may originate from the graft donor.

The chain employs TRBV7-2 and TRBJ2-7; TRBD2 matches 9 bases. V lost 1 base, J lost 4 bases, and 5 bases stayed unmatched. CDR3 length: 15 amino acids. CDR1 is SGHTA, CDR2 FQGNSA, per germline. CDR3 region: CASSLVAGGPYEQYF. The DNA of the CDR3 is TGTGCCAGCAGCTTAGTCGCGGGGGGGCCTTACGAGCAGTACTTC.

This chain uses TRBV30 with TRBJ2-2; a weak D match, TRBD1 (6 bases). Trimming cost V 5 bases and J 2 bases, with 18 bases left between them. This CDR3 is built from 16 residues. Germline V gives CDR1 GTSNPN, CDR2 SVGIG (reference sequence). CDR3 nucleotides: TGTGCCTGGCAGGGGCTCGCCTTTACTAACACCGGGGAGCTGTTTTTT. Its protein product is CAWQGLAFTNTGELFF.

The chain employs TRBV19 and TRBJ1-6; D is ambiguous. The CDR3 is made up of 16 amino acids. Germline lookup yields CDR1 LNHDA and CDR2 SQIVND (reference sequence). V was clipped by 3 bases and J by 6 bases, with 15 bases between them. The CDR3 DNA sequence: TGTGCCAGTAGTATTCTGGGAGGGATCCGTAATTCACCCCTCCACTTT. Translated, it gives CASSILGGIRNSPLHF.

The chain links TRBV5-1 to TRBJ1-2, with TRBD1 identical over 11 bases. The CDR3 spans 14 residues. Looked up from germline, CDR1 is SGHRS and CDR2 is YFSETQ. The V gene end was trimmed by 3 bases and the J gene end by 5 bases; junction bases not matched to a gene: 3. CDR3 region: CASSSGTGGYGYTF. The CDR3 nucleotides read TGCGCCAGCAGCTCCGGGACAGGGGGTTATGGCTACACCTTC.

The chain has TRBV7-6 and TRBJ2-3, with 10 positions matching TRBD2. Germline CDR1 SGHVS, CDR2 FNYEAQ. The J segment lost 3 bases and the V segment lost 5 bases, leaving 8 bases of the junction unmatched. The CDR3 has 16 amino acids. The CDR3 loop is CASSPPGLALTDTQYF. The CDR3 coding sequence is TGTGCCAGCAGCCCTCCGGGACTAGCGCTGACAGATACGCAGTATTTT.

The sample holds one count of this clone. The rearrangement joins TRBV30 to TRBJ2-1, with 8 bases aligning to TRBD1. From germline, CDR1 is GTSNPN and CDR2 SVGIG (reference sequence). V was pared by 5 bases and J by 8 bases, with 11 bases of the junction left unmatched. The CDR3 spans 14 residues. The CDR3 bases are TGTGCCTGGCATCTCAGGGGGCTGACACATGAGCAGTTCTTC. This encodes CAWHLRGLTHEQFF.

The chain combines TRBV14 with TRBJ1-1, with 12 positions matching TRBD1. This CDR3 comprises 17 residues. V trimming: 0 bases; J trimming: 5 bases; junction bases outside the gene matches: 7. Germline CDR1 reads SGHDN; CDR2 reads FVKESK. CDR3 region: CASSQDFRDRGRTEAFF. CDR3 DNA sequence: TGTGCCAGCAGCCAAGATTTCCGGGACAGGGGGCGAACTGAAGCTTTCTTT.

This clone was counted only a few times. Here the CDR3 reads CASSQVQGAGEKLFF. Written as DNA, the CDR3 is TGCGCCAGCAGCCAAGTACAGGGGGCAGGGGAAAAACTGTTTTTT. The chain joins TRBV4-1 to TRBJ1-4; 9 positions agree with TRBD1. Trimming took 1 base from V and 8 from J; bases not matched to a gene: 5. The CDR3 consists of 15 residues. Germline V CDR1 and CDR2: MGHRA, YSYEKL.

This rearrangement joins TRBV7-2 to TRBJ1-3; 7 bases map to TRBD1. This CDR3 has 15 residues. Losses at the gene ends were 4 bases for V and 5 bases for J; bases not matched to a gene: 8. CDR1 SGHTA and CDR2 FQGNSA come from the germline V gene. Here the CDR3 DNA reads TGTGCCAGCAGCTGGACCGGGACAGCCCGAAACACCATATATTTT. This sequence encodes CASSWTGTARNTIYF.

The chain has TRBV19 and TRBJ1-5; 7 nucleotides line up with TRBD1. V lost 5 bases to trimming and J lost 9 bases; unmatched junction nucleotides: 16. This CDR3 region has 16 residues. Per the germline V gene, CDR1 is LNHDA and CDR2 is SQIVND (reference sequence). The CDR3, as DNA: TGTGCCAGTAGTCTGCCCATAGGGGGCAGGACCCGGCCCCAGCATTTT. Amino acids: CASSLPIGGRTRPQHF.

This clone was detected only a few times. The CDR3 sequence is CAISEADRGNQPQHF. The CDR3 DNA is TGTGCCATCAGTGAGGCGGACAGAGGGAATCAGCCCCAGCATTTT. The rearrangement uses TRBV10-3 and TRBJ1-5, with D possibly being TRBD1 (6 bases). Between the trimmed V and J ends, which lost 2 bases and 4 bases, there was a span of 12 bases. Germline V CDR1 and CDR2: ENHRY, SYGVKD. CDR3 length equals 15 residues.

The chain carries TRBV14 and TRBJ2-7, with TRBD2 matching 8 bases. Germline CDR1 is SGHDN and CDR2 is FVKESK. Trimming removed 5 bases from V and 0 bases from J; junction bases left unmatched: 0. CDR3 size: 13 residues. CDR3 coding DNA: TGTGCCAGCAGCAGCGGGAGCTCCTACGAGCAGTACTTC. Translating it yields CASSSGSSYEQYF. Full variable domain (rest looked up from reference TRBV14 and TRBJ2-7): EAGVTQFPSHSVIEKGQTVTLRCDPISGHDNLYWYRRVMGKEIKFLLHFVKESKQDESGMPNNRFLAERTGGTYSTLKVQPAELEDSGVYFCASSSGSSYEQYFGPGTRLTVT.

The gene calls are TRBV20-1 and TRBJ1-1; D possibly corresponds to TRBD1 (5 bases). This CDR3 has 11 residues. Germline V gene sequence: CDR1 DFQATT, CDR2 SNEGSKA (reference sequence). Trimming took off 8 bases at V and 6 bases at J, with 13 bases between the two ends. CDR3 sequence reads: CSTQSGSEAFF. The CDR3 nucleotides are TGCAGTACTCAGTCAGGGTCTGAAGCTTTCTTT.

The chain couples TRBV6-1 to TRBJ1-1; the D is unclear. Trimming took off 1 base at V and 4 bases at J, with 19 bases between the two ends. The CDR3 consists of 17 residues. CDR1 and CDR2 from the germline V gene are MNHNS and SASEGT. CDR3 loop: CASSEGFAGTYTTEAFF. The CDR3 DNA reads as TGTGCCAGCAGTGAAGGGTTCGCAGGCACCTACACCACTGAAGCTTTCTTT.

The rearrangement joins TRBV7-8 to TRBJ1-1; 7 bases agree with TRBD1. V shed 7 bases and J 4 bases; nucleotides not matched to a gene: 12. The CDR3 sequence is 15 residues long. From germline, CDR1 is SGHVS and CDR2 FQNEAQ. The DNA of the CDR3 is TGTGCCAGCAACCCTCGACAGGGCCGGGGCACTGAAGCTTTCTTT. Amino acid sequence: CASNPRQGRGTEAFF.

V gene TRBV7-6 combines with J gene TRBJ2-6; weak D call: TRBD2 (5 bases). This CDR3 spans 16 amino acids. Trimming shortened V by 5 bases and J by 0 bases, and 11 bases separated the two germline ends. Germline CDR1 SGHVS, CDR2 FNYEAQ. The CDR3 DNA sequence: TGTGCCAGCAGCCCCCTACGGGGCTCTGGGGCCAACGTCCTGACTTTC. Protein sequence: CASSPLRGSGANVLTF.

Only one count was recorded for this clone. The chain is built from TRBV7-2 and TRBJ2-7, with TRBD2 identical over 14 bases. CDR1 is SGHTA, CDR2 FQGNSA, per germline. V was clipped by 5 bases and J by 7 bases; unmatched bases: 7. The CDR3 runs 15 residues. The CDR3 protein is CASSPGLAGAGEQYF. Here the CDR3 DNA reads TGTGCCAGCAGCCCGGGACTAGCGGGGGCTGGGGAGCAGTACTTC.

This rearrangement joins TRBV14 to TRBJ2-1; TRBD1 matches 7 bases. V was pared by 4 bases and J by 6 bases, with 18 bases of the junction left unmatched. CDR1 is SGHDN, CDR2 FVKESK, per germline. This CDR3 spans 18 amino acids. The CDR3 spells CASSRRTGDIGPLNEQFF. DNA for the CDR3: TGTGCCAGCAGCCGGCGAACAGGGGACATCGGTCCCCTCAATGAGCAGTTCTTC.

The chain uses TRBV4-3 and TRBJ1-5; no clear D. This CDR3 spans 16 amino acids. In germline, CDR1 is LGHNA, CDR2 YSLEER. V lost 0 bases and J lost 7, with 16 bases in between. The CDR3 sequence: CASSQDLGGFRQPQHF. For the CDR3, the DNA is TGCGCCAGCAGCCAAGATCTAGGCGGGTTTAGGCAGCCCCAGCATTTT.

V and J are TRBV5-1 and TRBJ2-7, with TRBD2 matching 7 bases. V lost 6 bases and J lost 2; bases outside the gene matches: 11. This CDR3 spans 15 amino acids. Looked up from germline, CDR1 is SGHRS and CDR2 is YFSETQ. CDR3 nucleotides: TGCGCCAGCACCTTCACACCAGCGGGGACCTACGAGCAGTACTTC. Its protein product is CASTFTPAGTYEQYF.

The V gene is TRBV18, the J gene TRBJ1-1; D is unclear. This CDR3 spans 14 amino acids. The V end was cut by 3 bases, the J end by 4 bases, with 12 bases between. Per germline, CDR1 KGHSH and CDR2 LQKENI. CDR3 bases: TGTGCCAGCTCACCGGGTGCGGGTGCCACTGAAGCTTTCTTT. It is translated as CASSPGAGATEAFF.

The chain combines TRBV6-5 with TRBJ2-7; weak D call: TRBD2 (7 bases). V lost 5 bases, J lost 3 bases, and 17 bases lay in between. Looked up from germline, CDR1 is MNHEY and CDR2 is SVGAGI. This CDR3 is built from 15 residues. The CDR3 loop is CASSPGAGHLYEQYF. In DNA form, the CDR3 reads TGTGCCAGCAGTCCCGGAGCGGGACACCTCTACGAGCAGTACTTC.

V and J are TRBV7-2 and TRBJ1-1; D ambiguous. V was pared by 3 bases and J by 4 bases, with 12 bases between. Germline V gene data show CDR1 as SGHTA and CDR2 as FQGNSA. The CDR3 totals 14 residues. The CDR3 spells CASSFGRVSTEAFF. The CDR3 DNA reads TGTGCCAGCAGCTTTGGGCGGGTGAGCACTGAAGCTTTCTTT.

The rearrangement uses TRBV4-3 and TRBJ2-3, with TRBD2 matching 8 bases. Trimming took 1 base from V and 3 from J; bases not matched to a gene: 9. The CDR3 length is 17 residues. CDR1 is LGHNA, CDR2 YSLEER, per germline. CDR3 residues: CASSQVASGGETDTQYF. CDR3 DNA sequence: TGCGCCAGCAGCCAAGTAGCATCCGGGGGGGAAACAGATACGCAGTATTTT.

The rearrangement links TRBV7-2 to TRBJ1-3; D may be TRBD1 (6 bases). In germline, CDR1 is SGHTA, CDR2 FQGNSA. V was trimmed by 5 bases and J by 4 bases, leaving 15 bases between them. The CDR3 length is 15 residues. CDR3 DNA sequence: TGTGCCAGCAGCCCCGAAACAGGGTACGGAAACACCATATATTTT. Protein: CASSPETGYGNTIYF.